The 29 T cell receptor beta chains below all came from one sample that was sequenced in a study of tumor and adjacent non-tumor tissue in lung cancer. TCRbeta libraries were built with three rounds of nested PCR, modified from ARM-PCR. TCRdb reanalysed the multiplex PCR reads using MiXCR and keeps one entry per CDR3 protein. The table includes some 71,000 distinct CDR3 sequences, roughly 72% detected once. This sample's RNA came from whole unsorted tissue. Material for sequencing was lung tumor tissue. The receptor source for this set is a woman in her 40s with non-small cell lung cancer.

This clonotype was observed a few times. This chain joins TRBV28 and TRBJ1-2, with D maybe TRBD1 (5 bases). Trimming removed 3 bases from V and 5 bases from J, with 10 bases in between. CDR3 length: 13 amino acids. Germline V gene sequence: CDR1 MDHEN, CDR2 SYDVKM. The CDR3 sequence is CASSLGQSYGYTF. CDR3 nucleotides: TGTGCCAGCAGTTTGGGGCAGTCTTATGGCTACACCTTC.

The rearrangement links TRBV6-2 or TRBV6-3 to TRBJ1-6; D call uncertain. Germline V gene lookup returns CDR1 MNHEY and CDR2 SVGEGT. This CDR3 spans 14 amino acids. V dropped 7 bases and J dropped 10 bases, with 17 bases sitting between them. Written as DNA, the CDR3 is TGTGCCAGCAACATACGTGGGATTGGGTCACCCCTCCACTTT. Translating it yields CASNIRGIGSPLHF.

In the case of this clonotype: A read error is possible here, since a much larger clone lies one base away. The chain employs TRBV20-1 and TRBJ2-1; possibly TRBD2 for D (5 bases). The CDR3 runs to 13 residues. Germline V gene data show CDR1 as DFQATT and CDR2 as SNEGSKA (reference sequence). The CDR3 is CSASGPHGNEQLF. CDR3 sequence (DNA): TGCAGTGCTAGTGGACCTCACGGGAATGAGCAGCTCTTC.

With regard to this clonotype: A read error may explain this, as a much larger clone is one base away. V usage is TRBV14 and J usage is TRBJ1-6; D perhaps matches TRBD1 (5 bases). This CDR3 has 14 residues. The germline V gene has CDR1 SGHDN and CDR2 FVKESK. CDR3 protein: CATSQDWSGAPLHF. The CDR3 region has the DNA TGTGCCACCAGCCAAGATTGGTCCGGGGCCCCCCTCCACTTT.

This clonotype occurred many times. The rearrangement links TRBV20-1 to TRBJ2-1; 9 positions match TRBD1. This CDR3 region has 14 residues. CDR1 DFQATT and CDR2 SNEGSKA come from the germline V gene (reference sequence). Unmatched junction bases numbered 5, after V lost 6 bases and J lost 2 bases. Here the CDR3 reads CSAGRTGAYNEQFF. The CDR3 DNA sequence: TGCAGTGCGGGGAGGACAGGGGCCTACAATGAGCAGTTCTTC.

As to this clonotype: A much larger clone sits a single nucleotide away, making a read error possible. The chain recombines TRBV28 with TRBJ1-1; D remains ambiguous. CDR3 length: 16 residues. Trimming removed 6 bases at V and 11 bases at J, with 28 bases between. Germline CDR1 is MDHEN and CDR2 is SYDVKM. The CDR3 region has the DNA TGTGCCAGCAGGCCGATGCTCATTGGAAGTAGGCTGATGGCTTTCTTT. It is translated as CASRPMLIGSRLMAFF. The complete variable domain, with remaining parts taken from reference TRBV28 and TRBJ1-1, reads DVKVTQSSRYLVKRTGEKVFLECVQDMDHENMFWYRQDPGLGLRLIYFSYDVKMKEKGDIPEGYSVSREKKERFSLILESASTNQTSMYLCASRPMLIGSRLMAFFGQGTRLTVV.

In the case of this clonotype: The CDR3 carries no conserved terminal phenylalanine or tryptophan, so it likely arises from a read error. The V gene is TRBV10-2, the J gene TRBJ2-2; 8 bases match TRBD2. The length of the CDR3 is 14 residues. CDR1 WSHSY and CDR2 SAAADI come from the germline V gene. The CDR3 here is CTSSREGRSGELFL. DNA of the CDR3: TGCACCAGCAGCCGGGAGGGCCGGAGCGGGGAGCTGTTTTTG.

As to this clonotype: One end of the junction is discordant with germline, which a read error may explain. The CDR3 sequence: CASSQGPRTVLPLHF. The DNA for the CDR3 is TGCGCTAGCAGCCAAGGTCCCCGGACAGTTTTACCCCTCCACTTT. V usage is TRBV4-1 and J usage is TRBJ1-6, with a tentative D call TRBD1 (6 bases). The length of the CDR3 is 15 residues. CDR1 MGHRA and CDR2 YSYEKL come from the germline V gene.

This clonotype was counted ten times or more. J is TRBJ2-4 and V is TRBV5-6; 7 bases align to TRBD1. The CDR3 has 13 amino acids. The J segment lost 12 bases and the V segment lost 5 bases, leaving 11 bases of the junction unmatched. Per germline, CDR1 SGHDT and CDR2 YYEEEE. The CDR3 reads CASSSGTVTAQYF. CDR3 sequence (DNA): TGTGCCAGCAGTTCCGGGACAGTAACGGCTCAGTACTTC.

The J gene is TRBJ2-7, the V gene TRBV5-1; 9 bases fit TRBD1. The junction had 14 bases not matched to a gene; V was cut back by 4 bases and J by 6 bases. Germline CDR1 and CDR2: SGHRS and YFSETQ. The CDR3 runs 16 residues. The CDR3 sequence is CASSIRQGGERFEQYF. The DNA of the CDR3 is TGCGCCAGCAGCATCCGACAGGGGGGAGAAAGGTTCGAGCAGTACTTC. Combining the CDR3 with reference TRBV5-1 and TRBJ2-7 gives the whole variable domain KAGVTQTPRYLIKTRGQQVTLSCSPISGHRSVSWYQQTPGQGLQFLFEYFSETQRNKGNFPGRFSGRQFSNSRSEMNVSTLELGDSALYLCASSIRQGGERFEQYFGPGTRLTVT.

With respect to this clonotype: One end of the junction fails to match germline, which may point to a read error. The chain is built from TRBV4-1 and TRBJ2-7; maybe TRBD2 (6 bases). The CDR3 covers 21 residues. Germline CDR1 is MGHRA and CDR2 is YSYEKL. The CDR3 nucleotides read TGCGCCAGCAGACAAGCAGGTACGGAGGGGAAAGGGTATATCCGACCTTACGAGCAGTACTTC. Protein sequence: CASRQAGTEGKGYIRPYEQYF.

This clonotype occurred a few times. A read error may account for a junction end that differs from germline. The rearrangement links TRBV11-2 to TRBJ2-7, with D maybe TRBD2 (6 bases). CDR3 length equals 17 residues. Germline V gives CDR1 SGHAT, CDR2 FQNNGV. The CDR3 bases are TGTGCAAGCAGCTCACCCGGTCAGGCGGAGGGCGGCTACGAGCAGTACTTC. It is translated as CASSSPGQAEGGYEQYF.

Concerning this clonotype itself: A junction boundary mismatches the germline segment, possibly from a read error. V and J are TRBV11-2 and TRBJ2-1, with a tentative D call TRBD2 (7 bases). This CDR3 is 15 amino acids long. Germline CDR1 reads SGHAT; CDR2 reads FQNNGV. DNA for the CDR3: TGTGCCAGTAGCTTACTAGAGGGGGGGCTTGATGAACAGTGCTTC. Residues: CASSLLEGGLDEQCF.

On this clonotype itself: The junction shows a germline mismatch at one end, possibly a read error. The chain couples TRBV6-2 or TRBV6-3 to TRBJ1-5; D might be TRBD1 (5 bases). This CDR3 spans 14 amino acids. Germline V gene data show CDR1 as MNHEY and CDR2 as SVGEGT. CDR3 nucleotide sequence: TGCGCCAGCGAGACATGGGGCGTCAATCAGCCCCAGCATTTT. Its protein is CASETWGVNQPQHF.

On this clonotype itself: One junction end does not reproduce the germline sequence, and a read error may be involved. The chain is built from TRBV28 and TRBJ2-1, with D perhaps TRBD2 (5 bases). CDR1 and CDR2 from the germline V gene are MDHEN and SYDVKM. This CDR3 region has 18 residues. The CDR3 protein is CASSLFSYSGGFYIEQFF. DNA of the CDR3: TGTGCCAGCAGTTTGTTCTCATATAGTGGAGGATTCTACATTGAGCAGTTCTTC.

Comments on this clonotype: A much larger clone is a single base away; this may be a read error. The chain is built from TRBV28 and TRBJ2-1, with 7 bases matching TRBD2. The CDR3 has 13 residues. V shed 6 bases, J shed 10 bases, and the junction held 9 bases outside the gene matches. The germline CDR1 and CDR2 sequences are MDHEN and SYDVKM. CDR3 coding DNA: TGTGCCAGCAGATGGAGACTAGCAGGGGAGCAGTTCTTC. As protein: CASRWRLAGEQFF.

Concerning this clonotype itself: Germline and junction disagree at one end, which may indicate a read error. This chain joins TRBV11-3 and TRBJ2-1, with TRBD1 matching over 10 bases. The CDR3 extends over 14 amino acids. The V gene's germline CDR1 is SGHNT and CDR2 YENEEA. DNA of the CDR3: TGTGACAGCGGCCCCGGACAGGGGGGCAATGAACAGTTCTTC. Encoded protein: CDSGPGQGGNEQFF.

This clonotype was observed a few times. Given a much more abundant clone one base away, this may be a read error. The chain carries TRBV12-3 or TRBV12-4 and TRBJ1-5, with D hard to call. Trimming removed 7 bases at V and 4 bases at J, with 14 bases between. The CDR3 is 14 residues long. The CDR3 sequence is CASTRIGGNQPQHF. The CDR3 nucleotides are TGTGCCAGCACCAGGATAGGAGGAAATCAGCCCCAGCATTTT.

In regard to this clonotype: No conserved phenylalanine or tryptophan is present at the end of the CDR3, so a read error is the likely explanation. J is TRBJ1-2 and V is TRBV11-2, with TRBD1 as a possible D gene (5 bases). The CDR3 is 14 amino acids. Per the germline V gene, CDR1 is SGHAT and CDR2 is FQNNGV. Here the CDR3 DNA reads TGTGCCAGCAGCTTGGGGACGGGAAACTATGACTACACCTCC. Amino acid sequence: CASSLGTGNYDYTS.

With respect to this clonotype: Its ends do not fully match the called genes, so a read error is possible. The chain uses TRBV6-5 and TRBJ2-1, with TRBD2 identical over 7 bases. Germline values: CDR1 MNHEY, CDR2 SVGAGI. The CDR3 spans 16 residues. The CDR3 nucleotides are TGTGTCAGCAGTCCCCAGCGGGATCCCTATAAAGTTGAGCAGTTCTTC. Its translation: CVSSPQRDPYKVEQFF.

For this clonotype: Likely a read error: the CDR3 ends without its conserved phenylalanine or tryptophan. This chain uses TRBV29-1 with TRBJ2-7, with 7 nucleotides matching TRBD2. Germline-derived CDR1 and CDR2 are SQVTM and ANQGSEA. With V trimmed by 3 bases and J by 2 bases, 4 bases remained unmatched. This CDR3 region has 13 residues. CDR3 in DNA: TGCAGCGTTGAGAATAGCGGGCCCTACGAGCAGTACATC. It specifies CSVENSGPYEQYI.

The genes are TRBV29-1 and TRBJ2-7, with 9 bases that match TRBD1. The CDR3 totals 13 residues. The V segment lost 5 bases and the J segment 13 bases; nucleotides outside the gene matches: 15. Germline CDR1 reads SQVTM; CDR2 reads ANQGSEA. The CDR3 region has the DNA TGCAGCGTTATCGACAGGGGGTCTTTTAACCATTACTTC. Amino acid sequence: CSVIDRGSFNHYF.

This clonotype was recorded only once. The chain has TRBV6-2 or TRBV6-3 and TRBJ1-2; D is unresolved. Germline values: CDR1 MNHEY, CDR2 SVGEGT. Trimming took 6 bases from V and 7 from J, leaving 15 bases between them. The CDR3 has 13 residues. CDR3 sequence (DNA): TGTGCCAGCAGGAATAACGGACTCGCTGGCTACACCTTC. Amino acid sequence: CASRNNGLAGYTF.

This clonotype has ten or more counts. This sequence joins TRBV6-6 and TRBJ1-2, with D perhaps matching TRBD1 (5 bases). Germline values: CDR1 MNHNY, CDR2 SVGAGI (reference sequence). This CDR3 contains 16 residues. Trimming removed 4 bases from V and 6 bases from J, with 21 bases in between. The CDR3 protein is CASSSLNAGGRDGYTF. CDR3 DNA sequence: TGTGCCAGCAGTTCGCTAAACGCGGGGGGGAGAGATGGCTACACCTTC.

As for this clonotype: This sequence may be a read error, since a much larger clone differs from it by one base. The V and J genes are TRBV25-1 and TRBJ2-7; D possibly corresponds to TRBD2 (5 bases). This CDR3 comprises 11 residues. Between the trimmed V and J ends, which lost 7 bases and 5 bases, there was a span of 9 bases. Germline CDR1 is MGHDK and CDR2 is SYGVNS. CDR3: CASKAVHEQYF. The DNA of the CDR3 is TGTGCCAGCAAAGCGGTCCACGAGCAGTACTTC.

This clonotype was seen repeatedly, ten times or more. The chain combines TRBV28 with TRBJ1-2; 7 positions agree with TRBD1. The CDR3 loop spans 15 amino acids. Germline CDR1 reads MDHEN; CDR2 reads SYDVKM. Losses at the gene ends were 4 bases for V and 6 bases for J; bases not matched to a gene: 11. In nucleotides, the CDR3 is TGTGCCAGCAGTTCCTTCAATGACAGGGCGGATGGCTACACCTTC. This gives the protein CASSSFNDRADGYTF.

Concerning this clonotype: Possible read error: a much larger clone is one base away. The V and J genes are TRBV28 and TRBJ2-7; D is undetermined. V shed 3 bases and J shed 5 bases, with 11 bases lying between them. There are 13 residues in the CDR3. Germline V gene data show CDR1 as MDHEN and CDR2 as SYDVKM. The DNA for the CDR3 is TGTGCCAGCAGTTTCGATGGAGTTGACGAGCAGTACTTC. Encoded protein: CASSFDGVDEQYF.

A note on this clonotype: At one of its ends the junction is not consistent with the germline gene, which may arise from a read error. The rearrangement uses TRBV5-6 and TRBJ2-3; D uncertain. Germline-derived CDR1 and CDR2 are SGHDT and YYEEEE. The CDR3 spans 13 residues. CDR3 loop: CACSLVHTYTQYF. As DNA, the CDR3 is TGTGCCTGCAGCTTGGTTCACACATATACGCAGTATTTT.

The chain is built from TRBV11-3 and TRBJ1-2; D gene unclear. With 4 bases removed from V and 6 bases from J, the gap between germline ends came to 18 bases. Germline CDR1 SGHNT, CDR2 YENEEA. There are 15 residues in the CDR3. The CDR3: CASSSNRVLRHGYTF. In nucleotides, the CDR3 is TGTGCCAGCAGCTCCAACCGGGTCCTACGACATGGCTACACCTTC.